The clone carrying this TCR beta chain was observed a few times. This entry belongs to a study of blood T cells in healthy people across ages. Trimming shortened V by 3 bases and J by 0 bases, and 6 bases separated the two germline ends. The V gene's germline CDR1 is DFQATT and CDR2 SNEGSKA (reference sequence). CDR3 size: 14 residues. Alongside a J-beta primer mix, a sample-barcoded 5' primer served in a second PCR lasting roughly 7 to 11 cycles. TCRdb re-called the 5' RACE reads through MiXCR, storing one row per CDR3 protein. The sample shows approximately 730,000 distinct CDR3 sequences, 43% of them seen only once.

Sequencing input: blood. The TCR sequence derives from a woman in her sixties or seventies in good health. The V and J genes are TRBV20-1 and TRBJ2-6; no firm D call. CDR3 DNA sequence: TGCAGTGCTAGGGCGGTCTCTGGGGCCAACGTCCTGACTTTC. It translates to CSARAVSGANVLTF.